The 15 T cell receptor beta chains listed next were all sequenced from one sample in a study of blood T cell repertoires in COVID-19. Generated by immunoSEQ multiplex PCR, the TCRdb table keeps only in-frame clones and is missing some. The table shows over 300,000 clones, with 89% occurring only once. Sequenced: PBMCs or T cells enriched from blood (not recorded which). The receptors stem from a woman aged 40 to 50 who had recovered from COVID-19.

This clone was seen only a few times. The V call is TRBV24-1, the J call TRBJ2-7, with 9 bases that match TRBD1. The CDR3 extends over 18 amino acids. With 6 bases clipped from V and 2 bases from J, the junction kept 16 bases outside the gene matches. Germline values: CDR1 KGHDR, CDR2 SFDVKD. CDR3 nucleotide sequence: TGTGCCACCAGTCTGAGGGGACAGGGAGCTTTAGCGGCCTACGAGCAGTACTTC. It yields the protein CATSLRGQGALAAYEQYF.

Here the CDR3 reads CASSYGQGEFYGYTF. CDR3 DNA sequence: TGTGCCAGCAGTTACGGACAGGGGGAATTTTATGGCTACACCTTC. The genes are TRBV6-5 and TRBJ1-2, with 10 bases matching TRBD1. There are 15 residues in the CDR3. Germline V gene data show CDR1 as MNHEY and CDR2 as SVGAGI. Losses at the gene ends were 2 bases for V and 5 bases for J; bases not matched to a gene: 5.

The chain employs TRBV7-3 and TRBJ1-1; D is unclear. Germline V gene sequence: CDR1 SGHTA, CDR2 FQGTGA. The CDR3 extends over 14 amino acids. V was pared by 3 bases and J by 1 base, with 9 bases between. In DNA, the CDR3 is TGTGCCAGCAGCTTTGCCGGTTCGAACACTGAAGCTTTCTTT. Translating it yields CASSFAGSNTEAFF.

This chain uses TRBV6-5 with TRBJ2-5; D is possibly TRBD2 (5 bases). Germline values: CDR1 MNHEY, CDR2 SVGAGI. CDR3 size: 15 residues. The V end lost 0 bases, the J end lost 6 bases, and 14 bases lay between the germline ends. CDR3 sequence reads: CASSYSSRGHKTQYF. The CDR3 region has the DNA TGTGCCAGCAGTTACTCGTCGAGAGGGCACAAGACCCAGTACTTC.

The V and J genes are TRBV5-1 and TRBJ1-1, with TRBD1 matching over 11 bases. The junction had 3 bases not matched to a gene; V was cut back by 4 bases and J by 4 bases. The germline V gene encodes CDR1 SGHRS and CDR2 YFSETQ. CDR3 length: 14 residues. CDR3 nucleotides: TGCGCCAGCAGCGGCGGGACAGGGGGCACTGAAGCTTTCTTT. This gives the protein CASSGGTGGTEAFF. Complete variable domain (other parts from reference TRBV5-1 and TRBJ1-1): KAGVTQTPRYLIKTRGQQVTLSCSPISGHRSVSWYQQTPGQGLQFLFEYFSETQRNKGNFPGRFSGRQFSNSRSEMNVSTLELGDSALYLCASSGGTGGTEAFFGQGTRLTVV.

In its sample, this clone was seen a few times. V gene TRBV12-3 or TRBV12-4 combines with J gene TRBJ2-1, with D maybe TRBD2 (6 bases). V lost 4 bases and J 7 bases, leaving 11 bases between the germline ends. The CDR3 has 13 amino acids. The CDR3 nucleotides read TGTGCCAGCAGTTGGGGGGAGTGGAATGAGCAGTTCTTC. Protein: CASSWGEWNEQFF.

This clone was observed a single time. This sequence joins TRBV12-5 and TRBJ1-5; D remains ambiguous. Germline values: CDR1 LGHNT, CDR2 FRNRAP. The CDR3 contains 17 residues. V lost 4 bases to trimming and J lost 0 bases, with 16 bases between them. The CDR3 loop is CASGSCEGGSSNQPQHF. As DNA, the CDR3 is TGTGCTAGTGGTTCCTGCGAGGGCGGTTCTAGCAATCAGCCCCAGCATTTT. Based on the CDR3 plus reference TRBV12-5 and TRBJ1-5, the full variable domain is DARVTQTPRHKVTEMGQEVTMRCQPILGHNTVFWYRQTMMQGLELLAYFRNRAPLDDSGMPKDRFSAEMPDATLATLKIQPSEPRDSAVYFCASGSCEGGSSNQPQHFGDGTRLSIL.

This chain uses TRBV6-2 or TRBV6-3 with TRBJ2-1, with 7 bases lining up with TRBD2. Per the germline V gene, CDR1 is MNHEY and CDR2 is SVGEGT. The ends lost 4 bases at V and 9 bases at J; junction bases unmatched: 12. The CDR3 is made up of 15 amino acids. For the CDR3, the DNA is TGTGCCAGCAGTTGGGGGGGAGCCATGGGTGGTGAGCAGTTCTTC. This sequence encodes CASSWGGAMGGEQFF.

This chain uses TRBV27 with TRBJ2-1; the D gene is possibly TRBD2 (5 bases). V was clipped by 3 bases and J by 6 bases, with 12 bases between them. This CDR3 has 14 amino acids. Germline V gene data show CDR1 as MNHEY and CDR2 as SMNVEV (reference sequence). The CDR3: CASSFLANINEQFF. CDR3 sequence (DNA): TGTGCCAGCAGTTTTCTAGCCAATATCAATGAGCAGTTCTTC.

V gene TRBV5-4 combines with J gene TRBJ1-2; 10 bases match TRBD1. This CDR3 comprises 14 residues. Germline CDR1 SGHNT, CDR2 YYREEE (reference sequence). The junction had 7 bases not matched to a gene; V was cut back by 3 bases and J by 8 bases. The CDR3 DNA sequence: TGTGCCAGCAGCTCCCCCGGGACAGGGGCGGGCTACACCTTC. This gives the protein CASSSPGTGAGYTF.

The gene calls are TRBV2 and TRBJ2-5; D gene ambiguous. V gave up 10 bases and J gave up 1 base, with 10 bases separating them. The CDR3 spans 12 residues. Germline loops: CDR1 SNHLY, CDR2 FYNNEI. The CDR3 DNA sequence: TGTGCCACCGGTGGGCCCCAAGAGACCCAGTACTTC. Translation: CATGGPQETQYF.

The J gene is TRBJ2-7, the V gene TRBV7-2, with 9 bases matching TRBD2. J gave up 12 bases and V 1 base, and 7 bases lay outside the gene matches. The CDR3 spans 13 residues. Germline CDR1 is SGHTA and CDR2 is FQGNSA. The chain's CDR3 is CASSLVVAGVVYF. DNA of the CDR3: TGTGCCAGCAGCTTAGTAGTAGCGGGGGTTGTGTACTTC.

This clone was observed once. The chain has TRBV6-2 or TRBV6-3 and TRBJ1-2; 9 bases agree with TRBD1. The CDR3 runs 16 residues. The V gene's germline CDR1 is MNHEY and CDR2 SVGEGT. V lost 2 bases, J lost 4 bases, and 8 bases stayed unmatched. CDR3 sequence reads: CASSYPGQGNGYGYTF. Here the CDR3 DNA reads TGTGCCAGCAGTTACCCCGGACAGGGGAACGGCTATGGCTACACCTTC.

The J gene is TRBJ2-3, the V gene TRBV5-1; 8 bases align to TRBD2. The CDR3 sequence is 16 residues long. Unmatched junction bases numbered 15, after V lost 6 bases and J lost 6 bases. Per germline, CDR1 SGHRS and CDR2 YFSETQ. DNA of the CDR3: TGCGCCAGCACTAAAGGTGGCGGGGGGTTGGTGGATACGCAGTATTTT. Its translation: CASTKGGGGLVDTQYF.

The chain is built from TRBV7-2 and TRBJ2-7; D possibly corresponds to TRBD1 (6 bases). Germline V lookup: CDR1 SGHTA, CDR2 FQGNSA. This CDR3 is 14 amino acids long. V was cut by 4 bases and J by 4 bases, with 14 bases left in between. The CDR3 nucleotides are TGTGCCAGCAGCTCCCAGGGACAATATTACGAGCAGTACTTC. Translating it yields CASSSQGQYYEQYF.